Described below is a single T cell receptor beta chain sequence and its context. No antigen is known for it. The source of the sample is a study of CD8 T cells in ankylosing spondylitis. Study-wide points: The study looked at matched synovial fluid samples from ankylosing spondylitis patients. Disease-linked clones were reported to be significantly enriched there. One TCR beta motif, made up of about 8 highly homologous variants, appeared characteristic of ankylosing spondylitis blood.

Quantitative 5'-RACE with molecular barcodes was used to make the TCR beta libraries. TCRdb re-called the 5' RACE reads through MiXCR, storing one row per CDR3 protein. The sample lists fewer than 250,000 distinct CDR3 sequences, over 9.5% occurring once. CDR3 length equals 15 residues. V shed 4 bases and J shed 5 bases, with 17 bases lying between them. CDR1 and CDR2 from the germline V gene are SNHLY and FYNNEI. The specimen was blood, either unsorted or a sorted T cell fraction (not recorded which). The clonotype was recovered from a male donor with ankylosing spondylitis or in good health (not recorded which). The rearrangement links TRBV2 to TRBJ2-5, with D tentatively TRBD1 or TRBD2 (6 bases each). CDR3 sequence: CASSAGSWGAETQYF. DNA for the CDR3: TGTGCCAGCAGTGCTGGGAGTTGGGGGGCCGAGACCCAGTACTTC.